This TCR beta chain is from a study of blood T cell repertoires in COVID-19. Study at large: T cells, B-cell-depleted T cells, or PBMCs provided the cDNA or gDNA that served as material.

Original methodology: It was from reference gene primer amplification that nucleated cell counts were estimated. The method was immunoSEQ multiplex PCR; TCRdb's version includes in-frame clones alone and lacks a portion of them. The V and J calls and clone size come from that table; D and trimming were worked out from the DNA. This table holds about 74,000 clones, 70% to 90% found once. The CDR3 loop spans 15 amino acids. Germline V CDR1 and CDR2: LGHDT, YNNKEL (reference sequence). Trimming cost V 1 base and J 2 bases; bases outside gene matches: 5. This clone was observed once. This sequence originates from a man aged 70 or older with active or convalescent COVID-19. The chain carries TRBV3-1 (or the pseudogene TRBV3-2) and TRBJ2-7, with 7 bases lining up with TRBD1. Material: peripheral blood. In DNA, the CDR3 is TGTGCCAGCAGCCAAGCGGGACAGTGGCCCTACGAGCAGTACTTC. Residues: CASSQAGQWPYEQYF.